The clone carrying this TCR beta chain was seen more than once but under ten times. Antigen: not known. From the reads, TCRdb called clonotypes with MiXCR, one entry per CDR3 protein. The data show about 140,000 distinct CDR3 sequences, 30% to 40% seen once. The germline CDR1 and CDR2 sequences are SGHVS and FQNEAQ. The CDR3 loop spans 12 amino acids. Trimming pared 5 bases from V and 9 bases from J, leaving 11 bases between. These data are taken from a study of T cell repertoires in cytomegalovirus infection. Turning to the study itself: CMV infection plus the matching HLA type was flagged by public TCR beta signatures.

The gene calls are TRBV7-8 and TRBJ2-1, with D possibly being TRBD1 or TRBD2 (5 bases each). The specimen was CD8+ T cells from cultured PBMCs, collected from culture after CMV antigen stimulation. The TCR sequence derives from a human donor in good health (CMV status not recorded). Some clones in this sample may be carry-over from other donors' samples. CDR3 bases: TGTGCCAGCAGCCCTGGGGGAGTTGAGCAGTTCTTC. Protein: CASSPGGVEQFF.